These 25 T cell receptor beta chains came from one sample sequenced in a study of T cell changes during pregnancy in multiple sclerosis. Sequencing was performed with immunoSEQ multiplex PCR; in TCRdb, only in-frame clones are kept and a portion is missing. The repertoire holds about 51,000 clones, with 94% as singletons. The input for sequencing was CD4+ T cells from peripheral blood mononuclear cells, taken in the second trimester of pregnancy. These receptors were collected from a female donor with multiple sclerosis, enrolled in a pregnancy study.

Only one count was recorded for this clone. The V call is TRBV6-6, the J call TRBJ1-2; D ambiguous. CDR1 MNHNY and CDR2 SVGAGI come from the germline V gene (reference sequence). The V end lost 2 bases, the J end lost 8 bases, and 12 bases lay between the germline ends. The CDR3 extends over 13 amino acids. The CDR3 sequence is CASSYGEVEGYTF. The CDR3, as DNA: TGTGCCAGCAGTTACGGAGAGGTGGAGGGCTACACCTTC.

The chain combines TRBV10-3 with TRBJ1-5; TRBD1 matches at 10 bases. Germline assignment: CDR1 ENHRY and CDR2 SYGVKD. The CDR3 length is 15 residues. V shed 2 bases, J shed 5 bases, and the junction held 3 bases outside the gene matches. DNA for the CDR3: TGTGCCATCAGTGAGCGGACAGGGGGACATCAGCCCCAGCATTTT. Translating it yields CAISERTGGHQPQHF.

V and J are TRBV15 and TRBJ1-1, with 11 bases fitting TRBD1. The ends lost 2 bases at V and 2 bases at J; junction bases unmatched: 7. The CDR3 covers 17 residues. Germline loops: CDR1 LNHNV, CDR2 YYDKDF (reference sequence). The CDR3 bases are TGTGCCACCAGCAGAAGGACAGGGGGCTGGGTCAACACTGAAGCTTTCTTT. This sequence encodes CATSRRTGGWVNTEAFF.

This clone has just a few counts. The chain has TRBV11-2 and TRBJ1-1; no clear D gene. Germline V CDR1 and CDR2: SGHAT, FQNNGV. This CDR3 contains 15 residues. V lost 0 bases to trimming and J lost 0 bases, with 8 bases between them. The CDR3: CASSLDERMNTEAFF. The CDR3 bases are TGTGCCAGCAGCTTAGACGAGAGAATGAACACTGAAGCTTTCTTT.

The rearrangement links TRBV6-6 to TRBJ2-2, with TRBD2 matching 9 bases. V trimming: 6 bases; J trimming: 1 base; junction bases outside the gene matches: 3. The CDR3 runs to 15 residues. Looked up from germline, CDR1 is MNHNY and CDR2 is SVGAGI (reference sequence). The DNA for the CDR3 is TGTGCCAGCAGGCTTAGCGGGGGGAACACCGGGGAGCTGTTTTTT. Protein sequence: CASRLSGGNTGELFF.

V and J are TRBV6-4 and TRBJ2-2; the D gene is possibly TRBD2 (6 bases). CDR1 is MRHNA, CDR2 SNTAGT, per germline. The CDR3 totals 15 residues. The V gene lost 5 bases and the J gene lost 5 bases, with 15 bases spanning the gap. CDR3 nucleotides: TGTGCCAGCAGTACGGGACTCCATGGGACCGGGGAGCTGTTTTTT. Encoded protein: CASSTGLHGTGELFF.

The chain has TRBV10-1 and TRBJ1-2, with D possibly being TRBD1 (6 bases). CDR3 length: 12 amino acids. Deletions cut 6 bases from V and 7 bases from J, with 12 bases between. Germline lookup yields CDR1 WNHNN and CDR2 SYGVQD (reference sequence). CDR3 sequence (DNA): TGCGCCAGCAGGACACAGGGCGGTGGCTACACCTTC. This encodes CASRTQGGGYTF.

This chain links TRBV6-5 with TRBJ1-4; 7 bases are a match to TRBD1. CDR1 and CDR2 (germline): MNHEY, SVGAGI. The ends lost 0 bases at V and 13 bases at J; junction bases unmatched: 8. The CDR3 runs 14 residues. This chain's CDR3 is CASSYSPTGMSLFF. The CDR3 nucleotides read TGTGCCAGCAGTTACTCACCGACAGGGATGTCACTGTTTTTT.

This chain links TRBV19 with TRBJ1-1; no firm D call. Germline CDR1 LNHDA, CDR2 SQIVND (reference sequence). Between the trimmed V and J ends, which lost 3 bases and 6 bases, there was a span of 20 bases. The CDR3 runs 16 residues. The CDR3 here is CASSIPVTPNRAEAFF. CDR3 nucleotides: TGTGCCAGTAGTATCCCCGTGACACCCAACCGTGCTGAAGCTTTCTTT.

V gene TRBV19 combines with J gene TRBJ2-7, with 8 positions matching TRBD1. CDR3 length: 15 amino acids. Germline V gives CDR1 LNHDA, CDR2 SQIVND (reference sequence). Trimming removed 4 bases from V and 3 bases from J; junction bases left unmatched: 8. CDR3 sequence reads: CASSKPGQAFYEQYF. The CDR3 DNA sequence: TGTGCCAGTAGTAAGCCGGGACAGGCATTCTACGAGCAGTACTTC.

CDR3 in amino acids: CATTAGSEQFF. In DNA form, the CDR3 reads TGTGCCACTACCGCGGGGAGTGAGCAGTTCTTC. The chain uses TRBV2 and TRBJ2-1; perhaps TRBD2 as D (6 bases). Trimming removed 10 bases at V and 9 bases at J, with 13 bases between. Germline-derived CDR1 and CDR2 are SNHLY and FYNNEI. The CDR3 runs 11 residues.

In regard to this clone: Other nucleotide sequences from this sample produce the same CDR3. The gene calls are TRBV30 and TRBJ2-7; 13 nucleotides match TRBD2. V trimming: 2 bases; J trimming: 2 bases; junction bases outside the gene matches: 3. This CDR3 is built from 15 residues. Germline V gene sequence: CDR1 GTSNPN, CDR2 SVGIG (reference sequence). The CDR3 DNA follows: TGTGCCTGGAGTAAGGGACTAGCGGGGCCCTACGAGCAGTACTTC. Translating it yields CAWSKGLAGPYEQYF.

This clone appeared a single time. V and J are TRBV19 and TRBJ2-7, with D tentatively TRBD1 (6 bases). Deletions cut 7 bases from V and 5 bases from J, with 15 bases between. From germline, CDR1 is LNHDA and CDR2 SQIVND (reference sequence). The CDR3 is 13 residues long. CDR3: CASKGGHLHEQYF. DNA for the CDR3: TGTGCCAGTAAAGGGGGACATCTCCACGAGCAGTACTTC. Full variable domain (missing parts from reference TRBV19 and TRBJ2-7): DGGITQSPKYLFRKEGQNVTLSCEQNLNHDAMYWYRQDPGQGLRLIYYSQIVNDFQKGDIAEGYSVSREKKESFPLTVTSAQKNPTAFYLCASKGGHLHEQYFGPGTRLTVT.

This clone was observed once. The chain employs TRBV25-1 and TRBJ2-2; maybe TRBD2 (5 bases). This CDR3 is built from 15 residues. With 6 bases removed from V and 0 bases from J, the gap between germline ends came to 11 bases. Germline values: CDR1 MGHDK, CDR2 SYGVNS. CDR3 nucleotides: TGTGCCAGCAGGGTTCGGGGTTCGAACACCGGGGAGCTGTTTTTT. It encodes CASRVRGSNTGELFF. The full variable domain, with the rest looked up from reference TRBV25-1 and TRBJ2-2, is EADIYQTPRYLVIGTGKKITLECSQTMGHDKMYWYQQDPGMELHLIHYSYGVNSTEKGDLSSESTVSRIRTEHFPLTLESARPSHTSQYLCASRVRGSNTGELFFGEGSRLTVL.

Concerning this clone: Mismatch with germline at one junction end may stem from a read error. This chain links TRBV7-2 with TRBJ2-3; 14 nucleotides agree with TRBD2. CDR1 is SGHTA, CDR2 FQGNSA, per germline. The CDR3 is made up of 16 amino acids. For the CDR3, the DNA is TGTGCCAGCAGCAGACTAGCGGGGGGGTCCACAGGTACGCAGTATTTT. Translated: CASSRLAGGSTGTQYF. Full variable domain (rest looked up from reference TRBV7-2 and TRBJ2-3): GAGVSQSPSNKVTEKGKDVELRCDPISGHTALYWYRQSLGQGLEFLIYFQGNSAPDKSGLPSDRFSAERTGGSVSTLTIQRTQQEDSAVYLCASSRLAGGSTGTQYFGPGTRLTVL.

This sequence joins TRBV5-6 and TRBJ2-5; 11 bases are a match to TRBD2. The CDR3 consists of 17 residues. Germline trimming cut 0 bases from V and 4 bases from J; bases unmatched to any gene: 8. Germline V lookup: CDR1 SGHDT, CDR2 YYEEEE. The CDR3 DNA reads TGTGCCAGCAGCTTGGTCGGTAGCGGGGGGGCCGGAGAGACCCAGTACTTC. Amino acid sequence: CASSLVGSGGAGETQYF.

The chain uses TRBV5-4 and TRBJ1-4; a weak D match, TRBD1 (6 bases). Trimming cost V 4 bases and J 6 bases, with 13 bases left between them. The CDR3 covers 14 residues. Germline V lookup: CDR1 SGHNT, CDR2 YYREEE (reference sequence). The CDR3 DNA reads TGTGCCAGCAGCCAAGGGGGACGGGATGAAAAACTGTTTTTT. It is translated as CASSQGGRDEKLFF.

The chain uses TRBV2 and TRBJ1-4; 9 positions match TRBD1. The length of the CDR3 is 13 residues. Germline loops: CDR1 SNHLY, CDR2 FYNNEI. V was clipped by 8 bases and J by 8 bases; unmatched bases: 6. The CDR3 spells CASGRDRDEKLFF. The DNA of the CDR3 is TGTGCCAGCGGCCGGGACAGGGACGAAAAACTGTTTTTT.

J is TRBJ1-1 and V is TRBV6-5; 7 bases fit TRBD1. The CDR3 sequence is 13 residues long. Germline CDR1 MNHEY, CDR2 SVGAGI. The V gene end was trimmed by 6 bases and the J gene end by 4 bases; junction bases not matched to a gene: 5. DNA of the CDR3: TGTGCCAGCAGGCGACAGGGCCTCACTGAAGCTTTCTTT. Translated: CASRRQGLTEAFF.

The chain uses TRBV9 and TRBJ1-1, with 9 bases identical to TRBD1. The trim removed 1 base at V and 3 bases at J, leaving 7 bases unmatched. The CDR3 has 16 residues. CDR1 and CDR2 (germline): SGDLS, YYNGEE. The CDR3 sequence is CASSVSTGGLDTEAFF. In DNA, the CDR3 is TGTGCCAGCAGCGTATCCACAGGGGGCTTAGACACTGAAGCTTTCTTT.

The chain has TRBV7-6 and TRBJ1-5, with a tentative D call TRBD1 (6 bases). This CDR3 contains 14 residues. Germline V gene lookup returns CDR1 SGHVS and CDR2 FNYEAQ. V lost 3 bases and J lost 6, with 12 bases in between. The CDR3 region is CASSFSGAGQPQHF. CDR3 DNA: TGTGCCAGCAGCTTCTCAGGGGCGGGTCAGCCCCAGCATTTT.

J is TRBJ1-6 and V is TRBV7-2, with D possibly matching TRBD1 (5 bases). Trimming took 2 bases from V and 7 from J, leaving 15 bases between them. The CDR3 loop spans 16 amino acids. Germline V gene lookup returns CDR1 SGHTA and CDR2 FQGNSA. CDR3 protein: CASSLNVGGRNSPLHF. The CDR3 bases are TGTGCCAGCAGCTTAAACGTCGGGGGTCGGAATTCACCCCTCCACTTT.

This chain connects TRBV27 to TRBJ1-2, with TRBD1 as a possible D gene (6 bases). The CDR3 is 13 residues long. Germline V CDR1 and CDR2: MNHEY, SMNVEV (reference sequence). The V end lost 7 bases, the J end lost 5 bases, and 14 bases lay between the germline ends. The CDR3 loop is CASKAGVPYGYTF. CDR3 coding DNA: TGTGCCAGCAAAGCAGGGGTCCCTTATGGCTACACCTTC.

This chain links TRBV18 with TRBJ1-4; 9 bases line up with TRBD1. V gave up 3 bases and J gave up 8 bases; unmatched junction bases: 4. Per the germline V gene, CDR1 is KGHSH and CDR2 is LQKENI. The CDR3 sequence is 14 residues long. The CDR3, as DNA: TGTGCCAGCTCACCGGACAGGGGAAAGGAAAAACTGTTTTTT. Amino acids: CASSPDRGKEKLFF.

In its sample, this clone was seen a few times. This sequence joins TRBV2 and TRBJ1-1; 8 bases fit TRBD1. V lost 6 bases, J lost 1 base, and 1 base stayed unmatched. Germline V gives CDR1 SNHLY, CDR2 FYNNEI. The CDR3 loop spans 13 amino acids. The CDR3 bases are TGTGCCAGCAGCGGACAGGGGAACACTGAAGCTTTCTTT. Protein product: CASSGQGNTEAFF.